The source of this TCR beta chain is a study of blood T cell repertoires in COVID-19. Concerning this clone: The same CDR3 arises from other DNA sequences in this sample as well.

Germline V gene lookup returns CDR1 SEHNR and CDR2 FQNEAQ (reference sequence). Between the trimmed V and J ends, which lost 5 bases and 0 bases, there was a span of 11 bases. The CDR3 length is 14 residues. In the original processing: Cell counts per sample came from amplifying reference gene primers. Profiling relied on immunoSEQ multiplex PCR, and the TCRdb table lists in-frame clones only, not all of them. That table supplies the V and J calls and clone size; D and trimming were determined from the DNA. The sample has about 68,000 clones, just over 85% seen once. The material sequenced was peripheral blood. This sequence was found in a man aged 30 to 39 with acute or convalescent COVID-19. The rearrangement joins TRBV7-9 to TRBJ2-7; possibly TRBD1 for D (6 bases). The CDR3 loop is CASSPSGASYEQYF. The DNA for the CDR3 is TGTGCCAGCAGCCCGTCAGGGGCCTCCTACGAGCAGTACTTC.